This entry describes one T cell receptor beta chain. CDR1 GTSNPN and CDR2 SVGIG come from the germline V gene (reference sequence). Trimming pared 3 bases from V and 3 bases from J, leaving 9 bases between. The CDR3 totals 12 residues. The data derive from a study of shared clonotypes between healthy human individuals. Generated by immunoSEQ multiplex PCR, the TCRdb table keeps only in-frame clones and is missing some. The sample carries around 2,000,000 clones, approximately 95% recorded once. The sequencing input was naive CD4+ T cells sorted from blood. Subset defined: CD45RA+ positively selected. This clonotype was sampled from a man younger than 35 in good health. The chain joins TRBV30 to TRBJ2-7; no clear D gene. The CDR3 nucleotides are TGTGCCTGGAGACAGCTCAACTACGAGCAGTACTTC. Translated: CAWRQLNYEQYF.